Listed here are 5 T cell receptor beta chains from one sample, sequenced in a study of siplizumab effects on memory and regulatory T cells. TCRdb's copy holds only in-frame clones and misses some; the assay was immunoSEQ multiplex PCR. Here the sample spans 87,000 or so clones, about 90% being singletons. Sequencing input: CD4+ T cells sorted from blood. These receptors all come from a human donor in good health.

The chain links TRBV9 to TRBJ2-1; D assignment may be TRBD1 or TRBD2 (5 bases each). Germline CDR1 SGDLS, CDR2 YYNGEE. CDR3 length: 15 amino acids. V gave up 3 bases and J gave up 0 bases, with 10 bases separating them. The CDR3 is CASSGGISSYNEQFF. CDR3 DNA sequence: TGTGCCAGCAGCGGGGGGATTAGCTCCTACAATGAGCAGTTCTTC. Filled out from reference TRBV9 and TRBJ2-1, the complete variable domain reads DSGVTQTPKHLITATGQRVTLRCSPRSGDLSVYWYQQSLDQGLQFLIQYYNGEERAKGNILERFSAQQFPDLHSELNLSSLELGDSALYFCASSGGISSYNEQFFGPGTRLTVL.

The V call is TRBV5-5, the J call TRBJ2-7; no reliable D call. CDR3 length: 14 residues. V was trimmed by 6 bases and J by 11 bases, leaving 24 bases between them. The germline V gene encodes CDR1 SGHKS and CDR2 YYEKEE (reference sequence). CDR3 protein: CASNTVGRNAAEYF. The CDR3 DNA sequence: TGTGCCAGCAACACGGTCGGACGGAACGCGGCGGAGTACTTC.

The rearrangement joins TRBV30 to TRBJ2-5; D may correspond to TRBD1 or TRBD2 (6 bases each). CDR1 and CDR2 from the germline V gene are GTSNPN and SVGIG (reference sequence). V was shortened by 1 base and J by 0 bases, with 9 bases between the two germline ends. This CDR3 contains 14 residues. CDR3 nucleotide sequence: TGTGCCTGGAGTGGGGGGGCTTACCAAGAGACCCAGTACTTC. It yields the protein CAWSGGAYQETQYF. Full variable domain (missing parts from reference TRBV30 and TRBJ2-5): SQTIHQWPATLVQPVGSPLSLECTVEGTSNPNLYWYRQAAGRGLQLLFYSVGIGQISSEVPQNLSASRPQDRQFILSSKKLLLSDSGFYLCAWSGGAYQETQYFGPGTRLLVL.

This rearrangement joins TRBV7-9 to TRBJ1-6; unclear D gene. CDR1 is SEHNR and CDR2 is FQNEAQ in the germline V gene (reference sequence). The CDR3 spans 14 residues. The V gene lost 5 bases and the J gene lost 9 bases, with 14 bases spanning the gap. The CDR3 here is CASSPSGSGSPLHF. The CDR3, as DNA: TGTGCCAGCAGCCCCTCGGGAAGCGGTTCACCCCTCCACTTT.

The chain uses TRBV5-1 and TRBJ2-3, with D perhaps TRBD2 (5 bases). Trimming shortened V by 5 bases and J by 13 bases, and 20 bases separated the two germline ends. Germline values: CDR1 SGHRS, CDR2 YFSETQ. This CDR3 has 13 amino acids. The CDR3 spells CASSLTTGPGKYF. For the CDR3, the DNA is TGCGCCAGCAGTCTTACTACTGGGCCCGGGAAGTATTTT. The complete variable domain, with remaining parts taken from reference TRBV5-1 and TRBJ2-3, reads KAGVTQTPRYLIKTRGQQVTLSCSPISGHRSVSWYQQTPGQGLQFLFEYFSETQRNKGNFPGRFSGRQFSNSRSEMNVSTLELGDSALYLCASSLTTGPGKYFGPGTRLTVL.